This is a list of T cell receptor beta chains from one sample in a study of CD8 T cells in Susac syndrome. TCRdb re-called the immunoSEQ multiplex PCR reads through MiXCR, storing one row per CDR3 protein. The table shows about 120,000 distinct CDR3 sequences, with about 93% occurring only once. Sequenced: CD4+ T cells from PBMCs. Receptors were obtained from a human donor in good health. Each CDR3 is given with its conserved first and last residue. The D gene is left open where the match is weak. Clone size appears in some rows only: once, few, many, or a class for an expanded clone.

j_call: TRBJ2-7
d_call: TRBD1
v_call: TRBV3-1
clone_size: -
cdr3_aa: CASSARQGSYEQYF
cdr3_nt: TGTGCCAGCAGCGCACGACAGGGCTCCTACGAGCAGTACTTC

j_call: TRBJ2-3
d_call: TRBD2
v_call: TRBV7-2
clone_size: -
cdr3_aa: CASSQMLAGTDTQYF
cdr3_nt: TGTGCCAGCAGCCAGATGCTAGCGGGCACAGATACGCAGTATTTT

j_call: TRBJ2-2
d_call: -
v_call: TRBV29-1
clone_size: -
cdr3_aa: CSVEGSRGSEELFF
cdr3_nt: TGCAGCGTTGAGGGTAGTAGAGGTTCGGAGGAGCTGTTTTTT

j_call: TRBJ2-1
d_call: -
v_call: TRBV12-3/TRBV12-4
clone_size: -
cdr3_aa: CASSRLDEQFF
cdr3_nt: TGTGCCAGCAGCCGCCTCGATGAGCAGTTCTTC

j_call: TRBJ2-3
d_call: TRBD1
v_call: TRBV28
clone_size: once
cdr3_aa: CASSRDRSVTDTQYF
cdr3_nt: TGTGCCAGCAGCCGGGACAGATCTGTCACAGATACGCAGTATTTT

j_call: TRBJ2-2
d_call: -
v_call: TRBV3-1
clone_size: -
cdr3_aa: CASSPGGAREGGELFF
cdr3_nt: TGTGCCAGCAGCCCCGGAGGGGCCCGCGAGGGCGGGGAGCTGTTTTTT

j_call: TRBJ1-2
d_call: -
v_call: TRBV3-1
clone_size: -
cdr3_aa: CASSQGGPYGYTF
cdr3_nt: TGTGCCAGCAGCCAAGGAGGCCCCTATGGCTACACCTTC

j_call: TRBJ2-7
d_call: -
v_call: TRBV4-3
clone_size: -
cdr3_aa: CASSQGNGNKQYF
cdr3_nt: TGCGCCAGCAGCCAAGGGAATGGGAACAAGCAGTACTTC

j_call: TRBJ2-1
d_call: -
v_call: TRBV5-1
clone_size: -
cdr3_aa: CASSRGGRANEQFF
cdr3_nt: TGCGCCAGCTCACGAGGGGGGAGGGCCAATGAGCAGTTCTTC

j_call: TRBJ2-5
d_call: -
v_call: TRBV18
clone_size: -
cdr3_aa: CASSRKTIQDGETQYF
cdr3_nt: TGTGCCAGCTCACGCAAGACTATACAGGACGGGGAGACCCAGTACTTC

j_call: TRBJ1-1
d_call: TRBD1
v_call: TRBV19
clone_size: -
cdr3_aa: CASSMGQRLGAEAFF
cdr3_nt: TGTGCCAGTAGTATGGGACAGAGGCTGGGGGCTGAAGCTTTCTTT

j_call: TRBJ2-7
d_call: TRBD2
v_call: TRBV27
clone_size: -
cdr3_aa: CASSLEGRTREEQYF
cdr3_nt: TGTGCCAGCAGTTTAGAGGGACGGACGCGGGAGGAGCAGTACTTC

j_call: TRBJ2-3
d_call: TRBD2
v_call: TRBV5-4
clone_size: -
cdr3_aa: CASSLVTSGSSNTQYF
cdr3_nt: TGTGCCAGCAGCTTGGTGACTAGCGGGAGTTCGAATACGCAGTATTTT

j_call: TRBJ1-5
d_call: TRBD1
v_call: TRBV19
clone_size: -
cdr3_aa: CASRDRVNQPQHF
cdr3_nt: TGTGCCAGTAGGGACAGGGTTAATCAGCCCCAGCATTTT

j_call: TRBJ2-7
d_call: TRBD2
v_call: TRBV5-5
clone_size: -
cdr3_aa: CASSLWSGSHEQYF
cdr3_nt: TGTGCCAGCAGCTTGTGGAGCGGGAGCCACGAGCAGTACTTC

j_call: TRBJ2-5
d_call: TRBD1
v_call: TRBV5-1
clone_size: -
cdr3_aa: CASSFRTGGRETQYF
cdr3_nt: TGCGCCAGCAGCTTCAGGACAGGGGGCAGGGAGACCCAGTACTTC

j_call: TRBJ2-4
d_call: TRBD2
v_call: TRBV6-1
clone_size: -
cdr3_aa: CASTPAPSGRKGIQYF
cdr3_nt: TGTGCCAGCACCCCGGCCCCTAGCGGGAGAAAGGGAATTCAGTACTTC

j_call: TRBJ2-3
d_call: -
v_call: TRBV10-3
clone_size: -
cdr3_aa: CAISGAGSTDTQYF
cdr3_nt: TGTGCCATCAGTGGAGCTGGGTCCACAGATACGCAGTATTTT

j_call: TRBJ2-1
d_call: -
v_call: TRBV4-2
clone_size: -
cdr3_aa: CASSQDWPGGAFGEQFF
cdr3_nt: TGTGCCAGCAGCCAAGATTGGCCGGGCGGGGCGTTCGGTGAGCAGTTCTTC

j_call: TRBJ1-2
d_call: -
v_call: TRBV18
clone_size: -
cdr3_aa: CASSASATNYGYTF
cdr3_nt: TGTGCCAGCTCAGCCTCGGCCACCAACTATGGCTACACCTTC

j_call: TRBJ1-1
d_call: -
v_call: TRBV19
clone_size: -
cdr3_aa: CASSGAVGTEAFF
cdr3_nt: TGTGCCAGTAGTGGAGCGGTGGGCACTGAAGCTTTCTTT

j_call: TRBJ2-5
d_call: -
v_call: TRBV20-1
clone_size: -
cdr3_aa: CSASPTGKRGQETQYF
cdr3_nt: TGCAGTGCTAGTCCTACAGGGAAAAGGGGACAAGAGACCCAGTACTTC

j_call: TRBJ1-4
d_call: -
v_call: TRBV7-9
clone_size: few
cdr3_aa: CASSLGREKLFF
cdr3_nt: TGTGCCAGCAGCTTAGGTCGTGAAAAACTGTTTTTT

j_call: TRBJ2-7
d_call: TRBD1
v_call: TRBV28
clone_size: -
cdr3_aa: CASSPDRGLYEQYF
cdr3_nt: TGTGCCAGCAGTCCTGACAGGGGGCTGTACGAGCAGTACTTC

j_call: TRBJ1-1
d_call: -
v_call: TRBV11-3
clone_size: -
cdr3_aa: CASSPGIGEAFF
cdr3_nt: TGTGCCAGCAGTCCAGGGATAGGTGAAGCTTTCTTT

j_call: TRBJ2-4
d_call: TRBD1
v_call: TRBV30
clone_size: -
cdr3_aa: CAWSVGQGNIQYF
cdr3_nt: TGTGCCTGGAGTGTGGGACAGGGAAACATTCAGTACTTC

j_call: TRBJ1-5
d_call: -
v_call: TRBV7-2
clone_size: -
cdr3_aa: CASSNEGGSNQPQHF
cdr3_nt: TGTGCCAGCAGCAATGAGGGAGGTAGCAATCAGCCCCAGCATTTT

j_call: TRBJ1-1
d_call: -
v_call: TRBV18
clone_size: -
cdr3_aa: CASSPLRQALNTEAFF
cdr3_nt: TGTGCCAGCTCACCCCTTCGACAGGCCTTAAACACTGAAGCTTTCTTT

j_call: TRBJ2-4
d_call: TRBD1
v_call: TRBV6-5
clone_size: -
cdr3_aa: CASSYSRRGLAKNIQYF
cdr3_nt: TGTGCCAGCAGTTACTCGAGAAGGGGGCTAGCCAAAAACATTCAGTACTTC